This record concerns one T cell receptor beta chain sequence. Its antigen is currently unknown. Every CD8+ subset sample held more than 250,000 flow-sorted cells, done in triplicate. CD45RO-CCR7+CD27+CD95- characterized naive CD8+ T cells. cDNA libraries for TRB were generated by 5' RACE incorporating UMI labels. From its re-call of the 5' RACE reads, TCRdb lists each CDR3 protein once, without DNA. This sample contains about 130,000 distinct CDR3 sequences. This sample was included in a study of CXCR3-negative and CXCR3-positive naive CD8 T cells. This CDR3 region has 11 residues. Study-level findings and limits: Naive CXCR3-negative cells resembled naive CXCR3-positive cells in TRBV-TRBJ usage; memory cells differed. Memory CD8+ cells had much lower diversity, and both naive subsets had comparably high diversity. Hydrophobicity was higher for TRB CDR3s found in CXCR3-positive naive cells than in CXCR3-negative naive cells.

The material sequenced was naive CXCR3+ CD8+ T cells from blood. Noted subset: CD45RO-CCR7+CD27+CD95- naive CD8+ T cells expressing CXCR3 (TNR3+). The chain employs TRBV12-3 or TRBV12-4 and TRBJ2-7; with no DNA, the TCRdb D assignment of TRBD1 cannot be verified. The receptor comes from a human donor in good health. Some clones in this sample may be carry-over from other donors' samples. The CDR3 loop reads CASSGDREQYF.